The rows below give T cell receptor beta chains drawn from one sample of a study of T cell repertoires in cytomegalovirus infection. TCRdb re-derived calls from the reads in MiXCR, one entry per CDR3 protein. The repertoire includes approximately 180,000 distinct CDR3 sequences, 15% to 20% of them detected once, and 2.9% sits in the top ten. Sequenced sample: PBMCs. The origin of the receptors is a human donor in good health (CMV status not recorded). Some clones in this sample may be carry-over from other donors' samples. CDR3s include the opening cysteine and the closing phenylalanine or tryptophan. A D gene is named only where the DNA matches it firmly. Clone sizes are given selectively: once, few, many, or a class where the clone is expanded.

size: many
V: TRBV7-8
D: .
J: TRBJ2-5
length: 16
CDR3: CASRGPSMGLFETQYF
DNA: TGTGCCAGCAGAGGACCCTCAATGGGGCTTTTTGAGACCCAGTACTTC

size: .
V: TRBV29-1
D: .
J: TRBJ1-1
length: 12
CDR3: CSVEAGSTEAFF
DNA: TGCAGCGTTGAAGCAGGGAGCACTGAAGCTTTCTTT

size: .
V: TRBV7-4
D: TRBD2
J: TRBJ2-7
length: 18
CDR3: CASSLRLAGAKSSYEQYF
DNA: TGTGCCAGCAGCTTAAGGCTAGCGGGGGCGAAGAGCTCCTACGAGCAGTACTTC

size: few
V: TRBV4-1
D: TRBD1
J: TRBJ1-1
length: 14
CDR3: CASSQENTQGEAFF
DNA: TGCGCCAGCAGCCAAGAGAACACCCAGGGGGAGGCTTTCTTT

size: .
V: TRBV5-1
D: TRBD1
J: TRBJ1-1
length: 15
CDR3: CASSLGDRAATEAFF
DNA: TGCGCCAGCAGCTTGGGGGACAGGGCGGCCACTGAAGCTTTCTTT

size: many
V: TRBV7-2
D: .
J: TRBJ2-7
length: 15
CDR3: CASSLARVSSYEQYF
DNA: TGTGCCAGCAGCTTAGCGAGGGTCTCCTCCTACGAGCAGTACTTC

size: .
V: TRBV10-3
D: TRBD1
J: TRBJ1-3
length: 13
CDR3: CALGTASGNTIYF
DNA: TGTGCCCTTGGGACAGCTTCTGGAAACACCATATATTTT

size: many
V: TRBV19
D: .
J: TRBJ1-5
length: 16
CDR3: CASSVRGNGGNQPQHF
DNA: TGTGCCAGTAGTGTAAGGGGAAATGGCGGCAATCAGCCCCAGCATTTT

size: many
V: TRBV28
D: .
J: TRBJ2-1
length: 16
CDR3: CASSLEEALRLNEQFF
DNA: TGTGCCAGCAGTTTAGAAGAGGCGCTCCGGCTCAATGAGCAGTTCTTC

size: .
V: TRBV28
D: .
J: TRBJ1-3
length: 14
CDR3: CASSSGRAGNTIYF
DNA: TGTGCCAGCAGCTCCGGGAGGGCTGGAAACACCATATATTTT

size: .
V: TRBV7-4
D: .
J: TRBJ2-1
length: 11
CDR3: CASSSGPEQFF
DNA: TGTGCCAGCAGCAGCGGACCCGAGCAGTTCTTC

size: few
V: TRBV2
D: TRBD1
J: TRBJ2-2
length: 15
CDR3: CASSVGDRPTGELFF
DNA: TGTGCCAGCAGTGTAGGGGACAGACCCACCGGGGAGCTGTTTTTT

size: .
V: TRBV12-3/TRBV12-4
D: .
J: TRBJ2-3
length: 15
CDR3: CASSLMAGRTDTQYF
DNA: TGTGCCAGCAGTTTGATGGCGGGACGCACAGATACGCAGTATTTT

size: .
V: TRBV28
D: .
J: TRBJ1-1
length: 13
CDR3: CASGARGPTEAFF
DNA: TGTGCCAGCGGAGCGAGAGGTCCGACTGAAGCTTTCTTT

size: .
V: TRBV6-6
D: .
J: TRBJ2-7
length: 12
CDR3: CASSPPRYEQYF
DNA: TGTGCCAGCAGTCCACCGAGGTACGAGCAGTACTTC

size: many
V: TRBV6-2/TRBV6-3
D: TRBD1
J: TRBJ2-2
length: 17
CDR3: CASSPGQGLLNTGELFF
DNA: TGTGCCAGCAGTCCCGGACAGGGGCTTTTAAACACCGGGGAGCTGTTTTTT

size: many
V: TRBV5-1
D: TRBD2
J: TRBJ2-3
length: 15
CDR3: CASSFRGGALDTQYF
DNA: TGCGCCAGCAGCTTTCGCGGGGGGGCCTTAGATACGCAGTATTTT

size: many
V: TRBV7-2
D: .
J: TRBJ2-5
length: 14
CDR3: CASSLAVALETQYF
DNA: TGTGCCAGCAGCTTAGCAGTAGCCTTGGAGACCCAGTACTTC

size: many
V: TRBV7-2
D: .
J: TRBJ2-3
length: 14
CDR3: CASSEGTSTDTQYF
DNA: TGTGCCAGCAGTGAAGGGACGAGCACAGATACGCAGTATTTT

size: many
V: TRBV7-8
D: .
J: TRBJ2-3
length: 16
CDR3: CASSLRETLSTDTQYF
DNA: TGTGCCAGCAGCTTAAGGGAAACGCTTAGCACAGATACGCAGTATTTT

size: .
V: TRBV20-1
D: .
J: TRBJ2-5
length: 15
CDR3: CSAKRQAGVQETQYF
DNA: TGCAGTGCCAAGAGACAGGCGGGAGTCCAAGAGACCCAGTACTTC

size: .
V: TRBV7-2
D: .
J: TRBJ2-7
length: 14
CDR3: CASRKDGDRGEQYF
DNA: TGTGCCAGCAGAAAGGACGGGGACCGGGGAGAGCAGTACTTC

size: few
V: TRBV20-1
D: TRBD1
J: TRBJ2-1
length: 14
CDR3: CSASGTGSYNEQFF
DNA: TGCAGTGCTTCCGGGACAGGGTCCTACAATGAGCAGTTCTTC

size: few
V: TRBV6-2/TRBV6-3
D: .
J: TRBJ2-7
length: 14
CDR3: CASCRREEAYEQYF
DNA: TGTGCCAGCTGCCGCCGCGAAGAAGCCTACGAGCAGTACTTC

size: few
V: TRBV7-3
D: .
J: TRBJ1-1
length: 13
CDR3: CASSSDSDTEAFF
DNA: TGTGCCAGCAGCTCCGACTCAGACACTGAAGCTTTCTTT

size: .
V: TRBV6-1
D: .
J: TRBJ2-7
length: 12
CDR3: CASSERRPEQYF
DNA: TGTGCCAGCAGCGAGAGAAGACCCGAGCAGTACTTC

size: .
V: TRBV19
D: .
J: TRBJ2-3
length: 15
CDR3: CASSIDVRLTDTQYF
DNA: TGTGCCAGTAGTATAGATGTCCGGCTCACAGATACGCAGTATTTT

size: many
V: TRBV7-2
D: .
J: TRBJ2-5
length: 12
CDR3: CASSLVGETQYF
DNA: TGTGCCAGCAGCTTAGTAGGAGAGACCCAGTACTTC

size: few
V: TRBV19
D: .
J: TRBJ2-1
length: 14
CDR3: CASADGYSYNEQFF
DNA: TGTGCCAGTGCGGACGGTTACTCCTACAATGAGCAGTTCTTC

size: few
V: TRBV10-3
D: TRBD1
J: TRBJ1-4
length: 12
CDR3: CATATGSEKLFF
DNA: TGTGCCACCGCGACAGGGAGTGAAAAACTGTTTTTT

size: few
V: TRBV6-6
D: TRBD1
J: TRBJ2-5
length: 16
CDR3: CASSLGTGRPAETQYF
DNA: TGTGCCAGCAGTCTTGGGACAGGGCGCCCCGCGGAGACCCAGTACTTC

size: .
V: TRBV7-9
D: TRBD1
J: TRBJ1-6
length: 14
CDR3: CASRGTGYNSPLHF
DNA: TGTGCCAGCAGAGGGACAGGGTATAATTCACCCCTCCACTTT

size: .
V: TRBV6-2/TRBV6-3
D: TRBD2
J: TRBJ2-7
length: 15
CDR3: CASSQRLAGGPEQYF
DNA: TGTGCCAGCAGCCAAAGACTAGCGGGAGGGCCGGAGCAGTACTTC

size: few
V: TRBV28
D: .
J: TRBJ2-3
length: 16
CDR3: CASSSSGLPSTDTQYF
DNA: TGTGCCAGCAGCTCAAGCGGGTTACCTAGCACAGATACGCAGTATTTT